The 19 T cell receptor beta chains below come from one sample, sequenced in a study of shared clonotypes between healthy human individuals. Here immunoSEQ multiplex PCR was the method, and the copy in TCRdb shows in-frame clones only, minus some. The table has some 1.5 million clones, roughly 96% seen once. Sequences were obtained from naive CD4+ T cells sorted from blood. Subset denoted: CD45RA+ positively selected. These receptors all stem from a man aged 30 to 39 in good health.

For the CDR3, the DNA is TGTGCCAGCAGCCGACTAGCGGGAGCGAACACCGGGGAGCTGTTTTTT. It yields the protein CASSRLAGANTGELFF. This sequence joins TRBV11-2 and TRBJ2-2; TRBD2 agrees at 12 bases. The CDR3 totals 16 residues. V was pared by 5 bases and J by 0 bases, with 1 base of the junction left unmatched. Germline assignment: CDR1 SGHAT and CDR2 FQNNGV.

This chain connects TRBV5-1 to TRBJ2-7, with a tentative D call TRBD2 (5 bases). Germline V lookup: CDR1 SGHRS, CDR2 YFSETQ. The CDR3 covers 11 residues. The V end was cut by 7 bases, the J end by 4 bases, with 9 bases between. Written as DNA, the CDR3 is TGCGCCAGCGGGGAGTTATACGAGCAGTACTTC. Its translation: CASGELYEQYF.

This clone was detected once. The rearrangement uses TRBV5-8 and TRBJ2-3; D remains unclear. The CDR3 length is 16 residues. V was trimmed by 0 bases and J by 0 bases, leaving 11 bases between them. Germline V gene sequence: CDR1 SGHTS, CDR2 YDEGEE. The CDR3 DNA sequence: TGTGCCAGCAGCTTGGTAATCGGCTCTAGCACAGATACGCAGTATTTT. This codes for CASSLVIGSSTDTQYF.

The gene calls are TRBV6-1 and TRBJ2-1; possibly TRBD2 for D (5 bases). Germline V gives CDR1 MNHNS, CDR2 SASEGT. V lost 4 bases, J lost 2 bases, and 18 bases lay in between. There are 17 residues in the CDR3. CDR3 sequence (DNA): TGTGCCAGCAGTGGCGACACCCGGACTTCCCCCTACAATGAGCAGTTCTTC. The encoded protein is CASSGDTRTSPYNEQFF.

This chain connects TRBV29-1 to TRBJ2-2, with TRBD2 as a possible D gene (6 bases). V gave up 4 bases and J gave up 1 base, with 13 bases separating them. Per germline, CDR1 SQVTM and CDR2 ANQGSEA. This CDR3 is built from 15 residues. In nucleotides, the CDR3 is TGCAGCGTTGTTCTAGCGACAAAGAACACCGGGGAGCTGTTTTTT. This translates into CSVVLATKNTGELFF.

This chain uses TRBV15 with TRBJ2-5; 9 bases line up with TRBD2. This CDR3 contains 15 residues. Per the germline V gene, CDR1 is LNHNV and CDR2 is YYDKDF (reference sequence). J gave up 5 bases and V 7 bases, and 11 bases lay outside the gene matches. The CDR3 sequence: CATTSGTSGLETQYF. The CDR3 region has the DNA TGTGCCACCACTAGCGGGACCTCAGGGTTGGAGACCCAGTACTTC.

To note about this clone: Other DNA sequences in the same sample also yield this CDR3. The CDR3 DNA sequence: TGTGCCAGTAGTACCTACGGTAGCAATCAGCCCCAGCATTTT. This gives the protein CASSTYGSNQPQHF. This sequence joins TRBV19 and TRBJ1-5; D is undetermined. The germline V gene encodes CDR1 LNHDA and CDR2 SQIVND (reference sequence). The CDR3 is 14 residues long. Deletions cut 4 bases from V and 0 bases from J, with 7 bases between.

The chain employs TRBV18 and TRBJ2-5; D remains ambiguous. With 0 bases removed from V and 4 bases from J, the gap between germline ends came to 6 bases. CDR3 size: 13 residues. The germline gives CDR1 KGHSH, CDR2 LQKENI. The CDR3 DNA reads TGTGCCAGCTCACCACCGTTCACAGAGACCCAGTACTTC. Translation: CASSPPFTETQYF.

The rearrangement links TRBV7-9 to TRBJ2-7; no firm D call. Between the trimmed V and J ends, which lost 2 bases and 0 bases, there was a span of 11 bases. CDR3 size: 15 residues. CDR1 is SEHNR and CDR2 is FQNEAQ in the germline V gene (reference sequence). CDR3 loop: CASSLSANSSYEQYF. In DNA form, the CDR3 reads TGTGCCAGCAGCTTATCTGCCAACTCCTCCTACGAGCAGTACTTC. The full variable domain, rest sourced from reference TRBV7-9 and TRBJ2-7, is DTGVSQNPRHKITKRGQNVTFRCDPISEHNRLYWYRQTLGQGPEFLTYFQNEAQLEKSRLLSDRFSAERPKGSFSTLEIQRTEQGDSAMYLCASSLSANSSYEQYFGPGTRLTVT.

The rearrangement joins TRBV21-1 to TRBJ2-4. TRBV21-1 is a pseudogene locus. The CDR3 has 17 amino acids. In nucleotides, the CDR3 is TGTGCCAGCAGCAATAGGGCCGCCCCAGTAGCCAAAAACATTCAGTACTTC. Protein: CASSNRAAPVAKNIQYF.

The V call is TRBV27, the J call TRBJ2-7, with 8 nucleotides matching TRBD2. Trimming at V came to 5 bases and at J to 2 bases, leaving 14 bases not matched to a gene. CDR3 length equals 17 residues. Germline assignment: CDR1 MNHEY and CDR2 SMNVEV (reference sequence). For the CDR3, the DNA is TGTGCCAGCAGTACCCGATCCGGGAGGGCCATGCCCTACGAGCAGTACTTC. Its translation: CASSTRSGRAMPYEQYF.

The rearrangement joins TRBV11-3 to TRBJ2-1, with 8 bases aligning to TRBD2. The germline CDR1 and CDR2 sequences are SGHNT and YENEEA. V lost 4 bases to trimming and J lost 6 bases; unmatched junction nucleotides: 5. There are 14 residues in the CDR3. CDR3: CASSSTSATNEQFF. DNA of the CDR3: TGTGCCAGCAGCTCGACTAGCGCCACCAATGAGCAGTTCTTC. Combining the CDR3 with reference TRBV11-3 and TRBJ2-1 gives the whole variable domain EAGVVQSPRYKIIEKKQPVAFWCNPISGHNTLYWYLQNLGQGPELLIRYENEEAVDDSQLPKDRFSAERLKGVDSTLKIQPAELGDSAVYLCASSSTSATNEQFFGPGTRLTVL.

The chain is built from TRBV2 and TRBJ1-5, with TRBD1 matching over 8 bases. From germline, CDR1 is SNHLY and CDR2 FYNNEI. This CDR3 has 14 residues. The junction had 5 bases not matched to a gene; V was cut back by 8 bases and J by 2 bases. The CDR3 region has the DNA TGTGCCAGCGGGAAGGACAGGGGCAATCAGCCCCAGCATTTT. This translates into CASGKDRGNQPQHF.

The chain couples TRBV5-1 to TRBJ2-7, with 9 positions matching TRBD2. CDR1 and CDR2 (germline): SGHRS, YFSETQ. V shed 1 base and J 1 base; nucleotides not matched to a gene: 3. This CDR3 has 15 residues. The CDR3 DNA follows: TGCGCCAGCAGCTTGTCGGCGGGAGGGTCCTACGAGCAGTACTTC. Translation: CASSLSAGGSYEQYF.

As to this clone: Additional DNA sequences in this sample encode the identical CDR3. This chain links TRBV28 with TRBJ2-7; weak D call: TRBD2 (6 bases). The CDR3 length is 13 residues. The germline V gene encodes CDR1 MDHEN and CDR2 SYDVKM. V gave up 3 bases and J gave up 1 base, with 7 bases separating them. In nucleotides, the CDR3 is TGTGCCAGCAGTTTTGGAGGGTCCTACGAGCAGTACTTC. Its protein is CASSFGGSYEQYF. The full variable domain, rest sourced from reference TRBV28 and TRBJ2-7, is DVKVTQSSRYLVKRTGEKVFLECVQDMDHENMFWYRQDPGLGLRLIYFSYDVKMKEKGDIPEGYSVSREKKERFSLILESASTNQTSMYLCASSFGGSYEQYFGPGTRLTVT.

The rearrangement joins TRBV5-1 to TRBJ2-1; D gene unclear. This CDR3 comprises 14 residues. Per germline, CDR1 SGHRS and CDR2 YFSETQ. The V end was cut by 0 bases, the J end by 6 bases, with 10 bases between. The chain's CDR3 is CASSLDYSFNEQFF. In nucleotides, the CDR3 is TGCGCCAGCAGCTTGGATTACAGCTTCAATGAGCAGTTCTTC.

The V gene is TRBV11-2, the J gene TRBJ2-2; D remains ambiguous. Per germline, CDR1 SGHAT and CDR2 FQNNGV. V dropped 9 bases and J dropped 1 base, with 18 bases sitting between them. CDR3 length equals 16 residues. CDR3 residues: CASVDGGRLNTGELFF. For the CDR3, the DNA is TGTGCCAGTGTGGACGGCGGACGTTTGAACACCGGGGAGCTGTTTTTT.

This rearrangement joins TRBV6-5 to TRBJ1-3; D is unclear. Germline CDR1 MNHEY, CDR2 SVGAGI. V was shortened by 3 bases and J by 0 bases, with 12 bases between the two germline ends. The CDR3 has 16 amino acids. The CDR3, as DNA: TGTGCCAGCAGTTATAGCGGCGGTATCTCTGGAAACACCATATATTTT. Residues: CASSYSGGISGNTIYF.

Note on this clone: Other DNA sequences in the sample encode the same CDR3. The chain is built from TRBV5-1 and TRBJ1-1; the D gene is possibly TRBD1 (5 bases). Germline lookup yields CDR1 SGHRS and CDR2 YFSETQ. Trimming took off 2 bases at V and 0 bases at J, with 11 bases between the two ends. The CDR3 runs 15 residues. The CDR3 region is CASSLGPGVNTEAFF. The CDR3 coding sequence is TGCGCCAGCAGCTTAGGGCCGGGGGTGAACACTGAAGCTTTCTTT.